The present T cell receptor (beta chain) was sequenced within a study of shared clonotypes between healthy human individuals. General study results and limits: Estimated richness was generally greater in naive than memory subsets.

Comment on this clone: Antigen: not known.

Assay used: immunoSEQ multiplex PCR; TCRdb lists only in-frame clones, some missing. The sample lists 90,000 to 130,000 clones; around 68% were seen once. The CDR3 runs 15 residues. Germline CDR1 and CDR2: LNHDA and SQIVND (reference sequence). The V gene lost 3 bases and the J gene lost 5 bases, with 16 bases spanning the gap. V usage is TRBV19 and J usage is TRBJ1-1; the D gene is possibly TRBD1 (6 bases). This receptor was taken from a woman aged 25 to 45 in good health. Sample: memory CD8+ T cells sorted from blood. As for subset: CD45RO+ cells pooled with CCR7-negative TemRA cells. The DNA of the CDR3 is TGTGCCAGTAGTATCGGGTCAGGGGCAGGGACTGAAGCTTTCTTT. The encoded protein is CASSIGSGAGTEAFF.